This passage covers 19 T cell receptor beta chains from one sample sequenced in a study of shared clonotypes between healthy human individuals. Sequenced by immunoSEQ multiplex PCR; TCRdb stores in-frame clones only, minus some. This table holds more than 400,000 clones, around 85% found once. What was sequenced was PBMCs. These receptors came from a woman aged 40-49 years in good health. Some clones in this sample may be carry-over from other donors' samples.

Of note for this clone: It is likely a read error: a sequence one base away is far more abundant. The chain links TRBV18 to TRBJ1-4; D is unresolved. Trimming took off 5 bases at V and 8 bases at J, with 15 bases between the two ends. CDR1 and CDR2 from the germline V gene are KGHSH and LQKENI. The CDR3 spans 14 residues. The DNA for the CDR3 is TGTGCCAGCTCATCAGTATGGGGTAGCGAAAAACTGTTTTTT. This gives the protein CASSSVWGSEKLFF. The variable domain in full, with the rest retrieved from reference TRBV18 and TRBJ1-4, is NAGVMQNPRHLVRRRGQEARLRCSPMKGHSHVYWYRQLPEEGLKFMVYLQKENIIDESGMPKERFSAEFPKEGPSILRIQQVVRGDSAAYFCASSSVWGSEKLFFGSGTQLSVL.

In the case of this clone: A far larger clone differs by one base, so this is likely a read error. This chain joins TRBV29-1 and TRBJ2-7, with TRBD2 matching 7 bases. CDR1 SQVTM and CDR2 ANQGSEA come from the germline V gene. The CDR3 is 13 amino acids. This chain's CDR3 is CSVEGDYSYERYF. The CDR3 nucleotides are TGCAGCGTTGAGGGGGACTACTCCTACGAGCGGTACTTC.

The chain recombines TRBV7-9 with TRBJ2-7; D assignment may be TRBD1 or TRBD2 (6 bases each). The V gene lost 5 bases and the J gene lost 0 bases, with 20 bases spanning the gap. In germline, CDR1 is SEHNR, CDR2 FQNEAQ (reference sequence). This CDR3 spans 17 amino acids. The DNA for the CDR3 is TGTGCCAGCAGCACCAGCCGGGGGCGGAAAAGCTCCTACGAGCAGTACTTC. Residues: CASSTSRGRKSSYEQYF.

This chain connects TRBV28 to TRBJ2-7, with 12 bases aligning to TRBD1. Trimming at V came to 6 bases and at J to 5 bases, leaving 8 bases not matched to a gene. The CDR3 covers 15 residues. Germline V gives CDR1 MDHEN, CDR2 SYDVKM. Here the CDR3 DNA reads TGTGCCAGCAGCCCCCCGGGGACAGGGGGCAACGAGCAGTACTTC. It translates to CASSPPGTGGNEQYF.

This clone was seen more than once but under ten times. Here the CDR3 DNA reads TGTGCCAGCAACACCCCTAATAACAATCAGCCCCAGCATTTT. It codes for CASNTPNNNQPQHF. This chain uses TRBV6-1 with TRBJ1-5; D remains unclear. Trimming took off 7 bases at V and 3 bases at J, with 13 bases between the two ends. The CDR3 consists of 14 residues. The germline CDR1 and CDR2 sequences are MNHNS and SASEGT.

This chain uses TRBV18 with TRBJ1-1; 9 nucleotides agree with TRBD1. The trim removed 6 bases at V and 4 bases at J, leaving 9 bases unmatched. CDR1 and CDR2 from the germline V gene are KGHSH and LQKENI. The CDR3 runs 15 residues. The CDR3 is CASSPGQGRFTEAFF. As DNA, the CDR3 is TGTGCCAGCTCGCCCGGACAGGGGCGGTTCACTGAAGCTTTCTTT.

As concerns this clone: A far larger clone is just one base off, so this is likely a read error. Because the CDR3's place on the DNA is in doubt, the DNA is left out and the CDR3 is given as listed by TCRdb. The chain uses TRBV6-1 and TRBJ2-5. Including both end residues, the CDR3 is 14 amino acids long. In germline, CDR1 is MNHNS, CDR2 SASEGT. The CDR3 here is CASSVAGGSYERYF.

In the case of this clone: This sequence is one base from a far larger clone and is likely a read error. The V and J genes are TRBV29-1 and TRBJ1-1; possible D gene TRBD1, 5 bases. This CDR3 has 14 residues. V lost 2 bases and J lost 5, with 15 bases in between. Germline V CDR1 and CDR2: SQVTM, ANQGSEA. The DNA for the CDR3 is TGCAGCGTTGAATTTGGAGAGGGGAGGACTGAAGCTTTCTTT. Translating it yields CSVEFGEGRTEAFF.

This clone was counted a few times. This chain uses TRBV2 with TRBJ2-5, with TRBD2 matching 8 bases. Trimming at V came to 8 bases and at J to 1 base, leaving 15 bases not matched to a gene. The CDR3 has 17 amino acids. Germline V CDR1 and CDR2: SNHLY, FYNNEI. In nucleotides, the CDR3 is TGTGCCAGCCGGGGTCTAGCGGGCATACCCACCCAAGAGACCCAGTACTTC. Its protein product is CASRGLAGIPTQETQYF.

The chain has TRBV28 and TRBJ2-7; TRBD2 aligns across 13 bases. Trimming at V came to 7 bases and at J to 0 bases, leaving 6 bases not matched to a gene. CDR3 length equals 16 residues. Germline V gene data show CDR1 as MDHEN and CDR2 as SYDVKM. This CDR3 reads CASTVGTSGTSYEQYF. For the CDR3, the DNA is TGTGCCAGCACCGTCGGGACTAGCGGGACCTCCTACGAGCAGTACTTC.

This clone was seen a single time. The rearrangement uses TRBV7-3 and TRBJ2-3, with D unclear. V was clipped by 5 bases and J by 2 bases, with 11 bases between them. CDR3 length equals 14 residues. Germline CDR1 is SGHTA and CDR2 is FQGTGA. The CDR3: CASSRSINTDTQYF. DNA of the CDR3: TGTGCCAGCAGCCGATCGATAAACACAGATACGCAGTATTTT.

With respect to this clone: Within the sample, other DNA sequences also encode this same CDR3. The V gene is TRBV30, the J gene TRBJ2-7; 8 bases map to TRBD2. Germline trimming cut 4 bases from V and 4 bases from J; bases unmatched to any gene: 3. The length of the CDR3 is 12 residues. Germline CDR1 is GTSNPN and CDR2 is SVGIG (reference sequence). CDR3 region: CAWNTGGYEQYF. CDR3 sequence (DNA): TGTGCCTGGAATACGGGAGGGTACGAGCAGTACTTC.

This clone has a handful of counts. A far larger clone is one base from this, pointing to a likely read error. The chain is built from TRBV30 and TRBJ1-5; 8 positions match TRBD1. Germline V gene data show CDR1 as GTSNPN and CDR2 as SVGIG (reference sequence). CDR3 length: 12 residues. The CDR3 DNA reads as TGTGCCCGGAGTCCCGGGACAGGCCCAGAGCATTTT. Protein: CARSPGTGPEHF.

DNA for the CDR3: TGTGCCAGCAACGAAGGACAGGGAGACTATGGCTACACCTTC. Its translation is CASNEGQGDYGYTF. The V and J genes are TRBV5-4 and TRBJ1-2; the match to TRBD1 covers 8 bases. V shed 6 bases and J 3 bases; nucleotides not matched to a gene: 7. CDR3 size: 14 residues. CDR1 is SGHNT, CDR2 YYREEE, per germline (reference sequence).

Remarks on this clone: A read error is the likely source, as a far larger clone sits one nucleotide away. J is TRBJ2-5 and V is TRBV5-6, with D possibly being TRBD1 (5 bases). The CDR3 sequence is 15 residues long. Germline assignment: CDR1 SGHDT and CDR2 YYEEEE. This CDR3 reads CASSPVGRVQGTQYF. CDR3 nucleotides: TGTGCCAGCAGCCCTGTGGGCAGGGTGCAAGGGACCCAGTACTTC. Full variable domain (remainder filled in from reference TRBV5-6 and TRBJ2-5): DAGVTQSPTHLIKTRGQQVTLRCSPKSGHDTVSWYQQALGQGPQFIFQYYEEEERQRGNFPDRFSGHQFPNYSSELNVNALLLGDSALYLCASSPVGRVQGTQYFGPGTRLLVL.

The chain couples TRBV7-9 to TRBJ1-1; D gene unclear. Trimming removed 3 bases at V and 3 bases at J, with 8 bases between. CDR1 is SEHNR, CDR2 FQNEAQ, per germline (reference sequence). The CDR3 length is 13 residues. The CDR3 reads CASSFALDTEAFF. CDR3 in DNA: TGTGCCAGCAGCTTCGCCCTGGACACTGAAGCTTTCTTT. Variable domain in full (rest from reference TRBV7-9 and TRBJ1-1): DTGVSQNPRHKITKRGQNVTFRCDPISEHNRLYWYRQTLGQGPEFLTYFQNEAQLEKSRLLSDRFSAERPKGSFSTLEIQRTEQGDSAMYLCASSFALDTEAFFGQGTRLTVV.

This chain joins TRBV29-1 and TRBJ1-1, with 9 bases identical to TRBD1. CDR1 is SQVTM, CDR2 ANQGSEA, per germline. Trimming cost V 4 bases and J 4 bases; bases outside gene matches: 13. CDR3 size: 16 residues. The CDR3: CSVATGTGYFGTEAFF. The CDR3 nucleotides are TGCAGCGTTGCCACCGGGACAGGGTACTTTGGCACTGAAGCTTTCTTT. The variable domain in full, completed from reference TRBV29-1 and TRBJ1-1, reads SAVISQKPSRDICQRGTSLTIQCQVDSQVTMMFWYRQQPGQSLTLIATANQGSEATYESGFVIDKFPISRPNLTFSTLTVSNMSPEDSSIYLCSVATGTGYFGTEAFFGQGTRLTVV.

This clone was found many times. Other DNA sequences in the same sample also yield this CDR3. J is TRBJ2-7 and V is TRBV7-9; D is unresolved. The V end lost 5 bases, the J end lost 1 base, and 15 bases lay between the germline ends. The CDR3 runs 15 residues. From germline, CDR1 is SEHNR and CDR2 FQNEAQ (reference sequence). The CDR3 region is CASSQLAGLSYEQYF. In DNA, the CDR3 is TGTGCCAGCAGCCAACTGGCTGGGCTTTCCTACGAGCAGTACTTC.

On this clone itself: A far more abundant clone sits one base away, making this likely a read error. The same CDR3 can be traced to other DNA sequences in this sample. CDR3 residues: CASSLVAGRLAGELFF. The CDR3 DNA follows: TGTGCCAGCAGCTTGGTGGCAGGGAGACTGGCCGGGGAGCTGTTTTTT. The gene calls are TRBV5-1 and TRBJ2-2, with D perhaps given as TRBD1 or TRBD2 (5 bases each). Per germline, CDR1 SGHRS and CDR2 YFSETQ. CDR3 length: 16 residues.